This TCR beta chain was captured by sequencing in a study of blood T cell repertoires in COVID-19 (dated by TCRdb to about 2020). As for the study more broadly: Samples from collaborators originated in the United States, Italy and Spain and spanned both the acute and convalescent phases of COVID-19. The samples were drawn from the first 160 participants of the ongoing ImmuneRACE study and from 950 to 1,500 subjects provided by 6 global collaborators. The repertoires were released in a freely available public database intended as a resource for research on the immune response to SARS-CoV-2. The material from the prospective study consisted of cDNA or gDNA derived from T cells, B-cell-depleted T cells, or PBMCs. The dataset comprised deeply sampled blood TCRbeta repertoires from subjects exposed to, actively infected with, or recovered from COVID-19. HLA class I and class II types, where available, came from metadata supplied by the sample provider rather than from assay-based typing. A de-identified subject ID, COVID-19 status, age in years and sex were almost always included in the sample metadata.

The collaborating institutions used their own protocols to collect whole blood in K2EDTA tubes. For TCRbeta analysis, collaborators shipped samples as frozen whole blood, isolated PBMCs, or DNA extracted from either of those sample types. TCRbeta CDR3 regions were amplified from genomic DNA by means of the immunoSEQ Assay, a bias-controlled multiplex PCR. The paper's data handling went like this. Within the assay, amplification of reference gene primers was used to estimate how many nucleated cells each sample contained. To quantify the absolute abundance of each unique TCRbeta CDR3 rearrangement, sequence reads were collapsed and filtered. For each sample, productive Simpson clonality was calculated as the square root of Simpson's diversity index over productive rearrangements. Sourced from immuneACCESS, this table was stored by TCRdb with only in-frame sequences that have V and J called. A share of the clones is absent; for the studies checked, an unresolved V gene accounts for under half, and the remainder has no known explanation. V and J calls plus clone size are reproduced from that table; the DNA served to infer D and trimming. This sample is represented by some 150,000 clones; roughly 83% of them were singletons. The ten largest make up over 25% of the sample.

General study outcomes and caveats: How much clinical and demographic metadata was included differed by source and by participant, and the metadata was provided uncurated.

As to this clone: Its recognized antigen is unknown. One base away there is no much larger clone; base qualities are not given.

The CDR3, cysteine through phenylalanine, is 11 amino acids long. The CDR3 DNA has 33 bases and is translated from base 1. Reading the germline V gene (reference sequence) gives CDR1 SEHNR and CDR2 FQNEAQ. V is pared back by 1 base and J by 10 bases, with 7 bases lying between the germline termini. The chain uses TRBV7-9 and TRBJ1-1; D gene: possibly TRBD1, on 5 matching bases. The material sequenced was peripheral blood. This receptor was taken from a woman aged 55-70 years with acute or convalescent COVID-19. This receptor carries the CDR3 CASSLEGLAFF. The sequenced DNA is TGTGCCAGCAGCTTAGAGGGGTTAGCTTTCTTT.